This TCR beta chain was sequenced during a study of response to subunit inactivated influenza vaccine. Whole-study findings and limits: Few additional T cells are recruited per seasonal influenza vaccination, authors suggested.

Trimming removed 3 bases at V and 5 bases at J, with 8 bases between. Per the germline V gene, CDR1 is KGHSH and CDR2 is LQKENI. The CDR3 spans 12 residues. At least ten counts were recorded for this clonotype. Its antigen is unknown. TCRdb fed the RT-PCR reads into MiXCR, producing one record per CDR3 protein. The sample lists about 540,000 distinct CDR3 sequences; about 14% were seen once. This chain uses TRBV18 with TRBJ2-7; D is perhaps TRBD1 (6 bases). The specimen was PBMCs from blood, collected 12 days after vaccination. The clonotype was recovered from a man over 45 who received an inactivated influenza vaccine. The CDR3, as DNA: TGTGCCAGCTCACCCCAGGGGAACGAGCAGTACTTC. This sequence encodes CASSPQGNEQYF. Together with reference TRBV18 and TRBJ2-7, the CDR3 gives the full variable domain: NAGVMQNPRHLVRRRGQEARLRCSPMKGHSHVYWYRQLPEEGLKFMVYLQKENIIDESGMPKERFSAEFPKEGPSILRIQQVVRGDSAAYFCASSPQGNEQYFGPGTRLTVT.